This T cell receptor beta chain emerged from a study of cytomegalovirus exposure and HLA in healthy donors. Comment on this clone: The antigen is undetermined.

Sequenced by immunoSEQ multiplex PCR; TCRdb stores in-frame clones only, minus some. The sample has 110,000 to 150,000 clones; about 83% are singletons. Looked up from germline, CDR1 is ENHRY and CDR2 is SYGVKD. This CDR3 has 11 amino acids. Trimming left V 10 bases short and J 4 bases short, with 10 bases between. Study findings and constraints: Reports described diagnosis of cytomegalovirus status by the classifier as highly specific and sensitive. Confirmation was obtained in vitro that a few CMV-associated chains are specific for CMV antigens. Subsequent analysis revealed that first-cohort TCR clusters tended to co-occur in the 110 or so validation repertoires. It was 160 or so TCR beta chains that were listed as cytomegalovirus-associated.

The sequence came from a woman in her thirties in good health and CMV-seronegative. The chain links TRBV10-3 to TRBJ1-1; D remains unclear. What was sequenced was PBMCs. The CDR3 DNA follows: TGTGCCACCCGAGAGGGCACTGAAGCTTTCTTT. It encodes CATREGTEAFF.